The clone carrying this T cell receptor beta chain was observed at least ten times. No antigen is known for it. CD8 memory was a combination that joined CD45RO+ cells with CCR7-negative CD45RA+ TemRA cells. The authors loaded roughly 200 ng DNA, roughly 33,000 T cell genomes, into sorted-subset replicate PCRs. The method was immunoSEQ multiplex PCR; TCRdb's version includes in-frame clones alone and lacks a portion of them. The sample consists of about 120,000 clones, roughly 70% of them appearing once. This specimen comes from a study of shared clonotypes between healthy human individuals. At the level of the study: The donor group consisted of two women and three men, aged 18 to 49. Findings and caveats of the study: Naive subsets, compared against memory subsets, generally had larger estimated richness values.

This receptor was obtained from a young woman in good health. The specimen sequenced was memory CD8+ T cells sorted from blood. Subset of the sample: CD45RO+ cells pooled with CCR7-negative TemRA cells.

The CDR3 protein is CASSLGTLSVYTF. In nucleotides, the CDR3 is TGTGCCAGCAGCCTCGGGACCCTAAGCGTCTACACCTTC. V gene TRBV6-5 combines with J gene TRBJ1-2, with D maybe TRBD1 (5 bases). This CDR3 has 13 amino acids. Germline-derived CDR1 and CDR2 are MNHEY and SVGAGI. V was clipped by 6 bases and J by 10 bases, with 18 bases between them.